The next 9 T cell receptor beta chains were all read from a single sample in a study of shared clonotypes between healthy human individuals. Assay used: immunoSEQ multiplex PCR; TCRdb lists only in-frame clones, some missing. The sample has approximately 980,000 clones; over 60% are singletons. Sequencing was carried out using memory CD4+ T cells sorted from blood. Subset denoted: CD45RA-negative fraction. All receptors derive from a man younger than 30 in good health.

V gene TRBV5-1 combines with J gene TRBJ2-6; D is unclear. Per germline, CDR1 SGHRS and CDR2 YFSETQ. CDR3 size: 16 residues. Trimming removed 4 bases from V and 1 base from J, with 12 bases in between. The chain's CDR3 is CASSPTSVSGANVLTF. For the CDR3, the DNA is TGCGCCAGCAGCCCAACGTCCGTTTCTGGGGCCAACGTCCTGACTTTC.

This chain uses TRBV25-1 with TRBJ2-3; weak D call: TRBD1 (6 bases). Trimming took off 4 bases at V and 2 bases at J, with 22 bases between the two ends. The CDR3 length is 18 residues. Germline CDR1 and CDR2: MGHDK and SYGVNS. This CDR3 reads CASSGSGHYHSATDTQYF. In nucleotides, the CDR3 is TGTGCCAGCAGTGGATCGGGACACTACCACTCCGCCACAGATACGCAGTATTTT.

The chain has TRBV15 and TRBJ2-7; D may be TRBD1 (5 bases). Germline CDR1 reads LNHNV; CDR2 reads YYDKDF (reference sequence). V lost 3 bases to trimming and J lost 2 bases, with 11 bases between them. This CDR3 is built from 14 residues. For the CDR3, the DNA is TGTGCCACCAGCAGGGAGCAGGGTACCTACGAGCAGTACTTC. Protein sequence: CATSREQGTYEQYF.

The chain joins TRBV6-5 to TRBJ2-5; D gene ambiguous. V lost 4 bases to trimming and J lost 7 bases, with 10 bases between them. The germline V gene has CDR1 MNHEY and CDR2 SVGAGI. This CDR3 region has 12 residues. DNA for the CDR3: TGTGCCAGCAGTTCACTCGTCGGGACCCAGTACTTC. This gives the protein CASSSLVGTQYF.

Worth noting for this clone: This same CDR3 is encoded by further DNA sequences in the sample. This sequence joins TRBV5-1 and TRBJ1-4; D is unresolved. The CDR3 sequence is 14 residues long. Germline CDR1 and CDR2: SGHRS and YFSETQ. V dropped 0 bases and J dropped 5 bases, with 8 bases sitting between them. In DNA, the CDR3 is TGCGCCAGCAGCTTGGGTCAGCAAAATGAAAAACTGTTTTTT. This encodes CASSLGQQNEKLFF.

V usage is TRBV18 and J usage is TRBJ2-3, with D possibly matching TRBD2 (5 bases). CDR1 KGHSH and CDR2 LQKENI come from the germline V gene. V was clipped by 6 bases and J by 6 bases, with 16 bases between them. This CDR3 has 14 amino acids. As DNA, the CDR3 is TGTGCCAGCTCCCTGGTGGGAGCTTTGGATACGCAGTATTTT. It yields the protein CASSLVGALDTQYF. Supplemented by reference TRBV18 and TRBJ2-3, the full variable domain reads NAGVMQNPRHLVRRRGQEARLRCSPMKGHSHVYWYRQLPEEGLKFMVYLQKENIIDESGMPKERFSAEFPKEGPSILRIQQVVRGDSAAYFCASSLVGALDTQYFGPGTRLTVL.

The chain combines TRBV2 with TRBJ1-5; D possibly corresponds to TRBD1 (6 bases). V lost 3 bases and J lost 5, with 14 bases in between. The CDR3 has 15 amino acids. Germline lookup yields CDR1 SNHLY and CDR2 FYNNEI. The DNA of the CDR3 is TGTGCCAGCAGTGATTCCGTGACAGGTCATCAGCCCCAGCATTTT. Residues: CASSDSVTGHQPQHF. The variable domain in full, completed from reference TRBV2 and TRBJ1-5, reads EPEVTQTPSHQVTQMGQEVILRCVPISNHLYFYWYRQILGQKVEFLVSFYNNEISEKSEIFDDQFSVERPDGSNFTLKIRSTKLEDSAMYFCASSDSVTGHQPQHFGDGTRLSIL.

As regards this clone: Other DNA sequences of this sample code for an identical CDR3. V and J are TRBV6-5 and TRBJ1-2, with D unclear. V gave up 2 bases and J gave up 5 bases, with 9 bases separating them. The CDR3 is 13 residues long. In germline, CDR1 is MNHEY, CDR2 SVGAGI. The CDR3 is CASSYVGFYGYTF. In DNA form, the CDR3 reads TGTGCCAGCAGTTACGTAGGTTTTTATGGCTACACCTTC.

As DNA, the CDR3 is TGTGCCAGCAGCTTAAGGCTCCCACAAGAGACCCAGTACTTC. Its translation is CASSLRLPQETQYF. V gene TRBV7-2 combines with J gene TRBJ2-5; D unresolved. The CDR3 is 14 residues long. Deletions cut 2 bases from V and 2 bases from J, with 9 bases between. CDR1 and CDR2 from the germline V gene are SGHTA and FQGNSA.